The clone carrying this TCR beta chain was observed a few times. Its antigen is currently unknown. This sample is drawn from a study of beta chain features in type 1 diabetes. Broader study findings: There was a moderate but significant shortening of TCRB CDR3s in all four CD4+ subsets of Type 1 diabetes patients. A definitive answer on HLA type influencing TCRB rearrangement was not reached here. Sequencing of cDNA might inflate the share of cells that strongly express TCR. Possible PCR preference for shorter templates applied equally to patients and controls.

CDR3 length: 16 amino acids. Germline CDR1 SGDLS, CDR2 YYNGEE. With 4 bases removed from V and 0 bases from J, the gap between germline ends came to 16 bases. What was sequenced were expressed TCRB transcripts, since all of the isolated RNA had been reverse transcribed. TCRdb's copy holds only in-frame clones and misses some; the assay was immunoSEQ multiplex PCR. The sample consists of 250,000 or so clones, about 15% of them appearing once. Sorting based on CD45RO/CCR7/CD25/CD127/CD95/CD27 separated CD4+ naive, central memory, regulatory and stem cell-like memory cells. The specimen sequenced was naive CD4+ T cells from blood. The rearrangement uses TRBV9 and TRBJ1-2; D is possibly TRBD1 (5 bases). This TCR was recovered from a man aged 30-40 years with type 1 diabetes. This chain's CDR3 is CASSIIPQEPNYGYTF. The CDR3 region has the DNA TGTGCCAGCAGCATAATACCACAGGAGCCTAACTATGGCTACACCTTC.